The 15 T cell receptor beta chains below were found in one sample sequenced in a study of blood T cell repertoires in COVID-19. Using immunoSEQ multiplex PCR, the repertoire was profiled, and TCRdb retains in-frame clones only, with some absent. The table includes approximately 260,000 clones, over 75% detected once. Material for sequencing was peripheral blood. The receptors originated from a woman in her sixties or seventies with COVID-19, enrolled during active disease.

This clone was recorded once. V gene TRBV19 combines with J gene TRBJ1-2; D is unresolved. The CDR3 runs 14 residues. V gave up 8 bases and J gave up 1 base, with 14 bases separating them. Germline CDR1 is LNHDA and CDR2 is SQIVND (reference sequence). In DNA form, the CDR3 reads TGTGCCAGTCAGCTCCGGGAGGGTAACTATGGCTACACCTTC. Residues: CASQLREGNYGYTF.

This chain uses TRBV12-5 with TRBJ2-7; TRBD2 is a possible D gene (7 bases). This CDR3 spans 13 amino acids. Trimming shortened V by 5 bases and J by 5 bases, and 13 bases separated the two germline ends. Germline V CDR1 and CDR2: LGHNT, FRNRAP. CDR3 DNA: TGTGCTAGTGGTCTCACGGGGGGCGACGAGCAGTACTTC. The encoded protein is CASGLTGGDEQYF.

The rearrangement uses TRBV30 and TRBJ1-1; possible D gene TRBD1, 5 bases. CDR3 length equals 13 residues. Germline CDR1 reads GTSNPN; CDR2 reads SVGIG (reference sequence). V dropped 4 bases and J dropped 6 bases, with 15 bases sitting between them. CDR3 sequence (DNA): TGTGCCTGGACTAAAATCCAGGGTTCTGAAGCTTTCTTT. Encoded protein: CAWTKIQGSEAFF.

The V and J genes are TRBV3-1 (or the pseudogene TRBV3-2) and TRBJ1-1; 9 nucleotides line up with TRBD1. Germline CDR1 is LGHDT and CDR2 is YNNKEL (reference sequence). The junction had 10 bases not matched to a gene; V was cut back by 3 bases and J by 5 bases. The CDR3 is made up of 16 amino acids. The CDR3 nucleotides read TGTGCCAGCAGCCAGGGGACAGGGAGAATAATAACTGAAGCTTTCTTT. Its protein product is CASSQGTGRIITEAFF.

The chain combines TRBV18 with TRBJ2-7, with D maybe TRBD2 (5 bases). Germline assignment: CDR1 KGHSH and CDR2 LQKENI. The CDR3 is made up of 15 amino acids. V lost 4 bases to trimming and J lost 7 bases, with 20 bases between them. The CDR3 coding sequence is TGTGCCAGCTCACTTCTCGGGAATCGCCTTGGGGAGCAGTACTTC. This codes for CASSLLGNRLGEQYF.

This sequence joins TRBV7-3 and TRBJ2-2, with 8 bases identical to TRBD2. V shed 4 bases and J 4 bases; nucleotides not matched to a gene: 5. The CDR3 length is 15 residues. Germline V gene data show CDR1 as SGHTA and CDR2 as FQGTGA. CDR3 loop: CASSSGGQPTGELFF. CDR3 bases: TGTGCCAGCAGCTCGGGGGGGCAACCCACCGGGGAGCTGTTTTTT.

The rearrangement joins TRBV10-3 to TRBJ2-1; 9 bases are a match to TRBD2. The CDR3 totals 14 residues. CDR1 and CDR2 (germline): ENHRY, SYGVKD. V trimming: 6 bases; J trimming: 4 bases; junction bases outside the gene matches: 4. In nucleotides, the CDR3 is TGTGCCATCAGCCGGACTAGCGATTACAATGAGCAGTTCTTC. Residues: CAISRTSDYNEQFF.

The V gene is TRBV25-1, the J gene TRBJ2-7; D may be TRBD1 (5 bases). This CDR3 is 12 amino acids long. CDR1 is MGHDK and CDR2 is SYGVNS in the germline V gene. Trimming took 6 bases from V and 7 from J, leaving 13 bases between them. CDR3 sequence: CASSDSPLEQYF. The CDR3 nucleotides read TGTGCCAGCAGCGACAGCCCCCTGGAGCAGTACTTC.

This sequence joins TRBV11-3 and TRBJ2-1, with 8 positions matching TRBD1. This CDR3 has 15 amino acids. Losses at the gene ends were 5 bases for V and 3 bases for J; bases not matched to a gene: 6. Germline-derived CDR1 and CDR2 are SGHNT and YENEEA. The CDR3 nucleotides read TGTGCCAGCAGCCTCTTGGGGACAGGCTACAATGAGCAGTTCTTC. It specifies CASSLLGTGYNEQFF.

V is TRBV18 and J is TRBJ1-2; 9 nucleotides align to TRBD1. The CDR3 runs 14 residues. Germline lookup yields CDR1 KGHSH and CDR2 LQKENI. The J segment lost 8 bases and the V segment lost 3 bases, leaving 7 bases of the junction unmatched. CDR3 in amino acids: CASSPTGGAEGYTF. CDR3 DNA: TGTGCCAGCTCACCCACAGGGGGCGCGGAGGGCTACACCTTC.

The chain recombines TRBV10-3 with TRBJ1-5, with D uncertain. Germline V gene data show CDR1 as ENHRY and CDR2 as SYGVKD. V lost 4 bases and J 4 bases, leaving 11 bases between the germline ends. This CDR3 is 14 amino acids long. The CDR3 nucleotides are TGTGCCATCAGTGTTGAGAACGGGAATCAGCCCCAGCATTTT. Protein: CAISVENGNQPQHF.

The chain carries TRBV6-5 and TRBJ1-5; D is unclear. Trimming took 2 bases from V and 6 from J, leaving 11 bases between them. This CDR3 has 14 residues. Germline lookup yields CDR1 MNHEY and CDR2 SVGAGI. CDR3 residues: CASSYMARGQPQHF. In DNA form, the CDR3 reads TGTGCCAGCAGTTACATGGCCCGGGGTCAGCCCCAGCATTTT.

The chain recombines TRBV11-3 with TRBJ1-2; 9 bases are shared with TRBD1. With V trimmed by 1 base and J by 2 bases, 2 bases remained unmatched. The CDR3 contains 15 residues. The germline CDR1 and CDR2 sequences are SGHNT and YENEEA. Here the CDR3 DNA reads TGTGCCAGCAGCTTAGGGGACAGGGAAAACTATGGCTACACCTTC. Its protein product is CASSLGDRENYGYTF.

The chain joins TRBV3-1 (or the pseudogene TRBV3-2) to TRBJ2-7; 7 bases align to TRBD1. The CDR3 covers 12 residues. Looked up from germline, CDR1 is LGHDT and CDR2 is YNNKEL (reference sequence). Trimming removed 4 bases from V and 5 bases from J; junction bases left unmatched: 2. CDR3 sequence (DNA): TGTGCCAGCAGCCCGCAGGGGGACGAGCAGTACTTC. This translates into CASSPQGDEQYF.

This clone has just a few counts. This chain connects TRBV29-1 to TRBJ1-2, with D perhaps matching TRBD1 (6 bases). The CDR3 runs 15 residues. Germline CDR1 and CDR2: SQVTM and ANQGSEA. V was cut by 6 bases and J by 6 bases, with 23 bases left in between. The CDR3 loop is CSVLYLTLGGHGYTF. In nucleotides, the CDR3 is TGCAGCGTATTATACCTGACCCTCGGGGGGCATGGCTACACCTTC.